This T cell receptor (beta chain) was identified during a study of T cells in Graves' hyperthyroidism and ophthalmopathy. This clonotype was seen more than once but under ten times. The antigen remains unidentified. Aged 18 to 65, the patients had hyperthyroidism that was newly diagnosed and had lasted under 2 months. Used for diagnoses were clinical symptoms, serum thyroxine and TRAb, thyroid ultrasound and orbital computed tomography. Fresh peripheral blood, under 13 ml, yielded the PBMCs. Germline V gene sequence: CDR1 SGHRS, CDR2 YFSETQ. CDR3 length: 17 residues. Trimming took 5 bases from V and 0 from J; bases not matched to a gene: 7. Overall study results and limits: Onset of ophthalmopathy came a median roughly 6.4 months after the model predicted it.

TCR beta CDR3 sequences were amplified from RNA transcripts. Using the HTBI primer set, a first-round RT-PCR was run on the TCR CDR3. A single record per CDR3 protein comes from TCRdb applying MiXCR to the multiplex PCR reads. The sample holds a few hundred thousand distinct CDR3 sequences, roughly 19% seen once. The source of this sequence is a woman aged 18-29 years with Graves' hyperthyroidism. The chain combines TRBV5-1 with TRBJ2-3; 12 bases fit TRBD2. The sequencing input was blood. The CDR3 protein is CASRTSGGPISTDTQYF. The CDR3, as DNA: TGCGCCAGCAGGACTAGCGGGGGACCCATAAGCACAGATACGCAGTATTTT.